The entry below gives a single TCR beta chain sequence along with its context. Antigen unknown. This CDR3 comprises 16 residues. V lost 4 bases to trimming and J lost 2 bases, with 16 bases between them. One entry per CDR3 protein results from TCRdb running MiXCR on the reads. Among approximately 700,000 distinct CDR3 sequences listed, roughly 36% were seen once. This entry comes from a study of T cell repertoires in cytomegalovirus infection. The study's findings and limits: Cumulative frequency (of public TCR beta family members) identified carriers of CMV plus the relevant HLA.

The source of this sequence is a human donor in good health (CMV status not recorded). Some clones in this sample may be carry-over from other donors' samples. This chain connects TRBV12-3 or TRBV12-4 to TRBJ2-3; D is tentatively TRBD1 or TRBD2 (5 bases each). Source material: PBMCs. The CDR3 region has the DNA TGTGCCAGCAGTTCCGGATCGGGACGGACCACAGATACGCAGTATTTT. It translates to CASSSGSGRTTDTQYF.